This T cell receptor (beta chain) emerged from a study of T-cell memory formation after mild COVID-19. TCRdb reanalysed the 5' RACE reads using MiXCR and keeps one entry per CDR3 protein. Of about 110,000 distinct CDR3 sequences listed, 15% to 20% are singletons. Germline CDR1 MGHRA, CDR2 YSYEKL. This CDR3 is 13 amino acids long. V dropped 1 base and J dropped 4 bases, with 6 bases sitting between them. The sequence was obtained from a young man who had mild COVID-19 (a few samples of this study predate the infection). Cell type and time point are not known. The sequenced sample consisted of PBMCs or a T cell subset sorted from them (not recorded which). This sequence joins TRBV4-1 and TRBJ2-3; D gene unclear. The CDR3 protein is CASSQGTADTQYF. In nucleotides, the CDR3 is TGCGCCAGCAGCCAAGGGACCGCAGATACGCAGTATTTT.